The entry below gives a single T cell receptor beta chain sequence along with its context. The antigen remains undetermined. Primed by a sample-barcoded 5' primer and a J-beta primer mix, a second PCR proceeded for 7 to 11 cycles. A single record per CDR3 protein comes from TCRdb applying MiXCR to the 5' RACE reads. The repertoire holds roughly 800,000 distinct CDR3 sequences, with 58% as singletons. Samples each had at least 6 micrograms of total RNA extracted. This sample was included in a study of blood T cells in healthy people across ages. General study findings and limits: Possibly, changes in expanded clonotypes were confounded because donor CMV status was unknown. The study found TCR beta diversity correlated strongly with naive T cell percentage.

CDR3 length equals 16 residues. The V gene lost 0 bases and the J gene lost 5 bases, with 16 bases spanning the gap. The germline gives CDR1 SGHRS, CDR2 YFSETQ. The source is a man under 40 in good health. The sample comprised blood. The rearrangement uses TRBV5-1 and TRBJ2-3; tentative D call: TRBD2 (5 bases). For the CDR3, the DNA is TGCGCCAGCAGCTTGGCCGGCACTAGTGTTTTAGATACGCAGTATTTT. This gives the protein CASSLAGTSVLDTQYF.